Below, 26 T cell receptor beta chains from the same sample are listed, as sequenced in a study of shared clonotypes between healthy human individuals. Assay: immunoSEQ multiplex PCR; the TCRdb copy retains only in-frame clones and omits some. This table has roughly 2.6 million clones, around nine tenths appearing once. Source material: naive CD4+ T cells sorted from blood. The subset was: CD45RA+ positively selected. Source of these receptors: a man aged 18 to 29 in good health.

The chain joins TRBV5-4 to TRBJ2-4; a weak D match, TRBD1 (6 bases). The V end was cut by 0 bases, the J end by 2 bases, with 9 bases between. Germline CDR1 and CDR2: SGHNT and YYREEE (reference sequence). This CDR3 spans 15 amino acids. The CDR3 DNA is TGTGCCAGCAGCTTGGCGGGGACAACCAAAAACATTCAGTACTTC. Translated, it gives CASSLAGTTKNIQYF.

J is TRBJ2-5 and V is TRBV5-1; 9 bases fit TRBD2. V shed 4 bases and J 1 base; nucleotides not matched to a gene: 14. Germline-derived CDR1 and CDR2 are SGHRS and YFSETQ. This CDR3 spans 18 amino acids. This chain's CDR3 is CASSPMAVVAGAQETQYF. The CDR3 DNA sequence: TGCGCCAGCAGCCCTATGGCGGTGGTAGCGGGGGCCCAAGAGACCCAGTACTTC.

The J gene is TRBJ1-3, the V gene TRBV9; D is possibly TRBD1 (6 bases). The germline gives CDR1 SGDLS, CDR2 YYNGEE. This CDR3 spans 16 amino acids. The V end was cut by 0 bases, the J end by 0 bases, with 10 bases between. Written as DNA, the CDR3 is TGTGCCAGCAGCGTAGGGACAGCCTCCTCTGGAAACACCATATATTTT. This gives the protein CASSVGTASSGNTIYF.

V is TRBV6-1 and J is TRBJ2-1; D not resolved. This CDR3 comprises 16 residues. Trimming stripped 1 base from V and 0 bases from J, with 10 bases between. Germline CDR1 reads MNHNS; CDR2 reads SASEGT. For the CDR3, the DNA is TGTGCCAGCAGTGAAGAGGTGGCTAGCTCCTACAATGAGCAGTTCTTC. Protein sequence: CASSEEVASSYNEQFF.

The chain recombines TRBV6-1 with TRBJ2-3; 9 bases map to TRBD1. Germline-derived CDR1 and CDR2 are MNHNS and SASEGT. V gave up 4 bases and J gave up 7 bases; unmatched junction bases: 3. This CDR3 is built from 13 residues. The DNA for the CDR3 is TGTGCCAGCAGTGCGACAGGGGGTAATACGCAGTATTTT. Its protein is CASSATGGNTQYF.

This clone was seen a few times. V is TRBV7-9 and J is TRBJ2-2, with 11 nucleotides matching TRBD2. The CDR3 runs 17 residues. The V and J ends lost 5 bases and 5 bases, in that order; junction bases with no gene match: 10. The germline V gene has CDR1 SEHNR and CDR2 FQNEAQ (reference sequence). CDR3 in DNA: TGTGCCAGCAGCCAAGCTACTAGCGGGAGTGTAACCGGGGAGCTGTTTTTT. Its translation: CASSQATSGSVTGELFF.

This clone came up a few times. The CDR3 here is CASSLPQAMQYF. CDR3 sequence (DNA): TGTGCCAGCAGCTTGCCTCAGGCCATGCAGTACTTC. The genes are TRBV5-4 and TRBJ2-7; D uncertain. The CDR3 is 12 amino acids. Between the trimmed V and J ends, which lost 1 base and 9 bases, there was a span of 11 bases. Per germline, CDR1 SGHNT and CDR2 YYREEE (reference sequence).

The CDR3 reads CASSQELAGQGYEQYF. CDR3 bases: TGCGCCAGCAGCCAAGAATTAGCGGGACAGGGCTACGAGCAGTACTTC. The V call is TRBV4-1, the J call TRBJ2-7; D may be TRBD1 (9 bases). The CDR3 is 16 residues long. The ends were cut back, 0 bases at V and 3 bases at J, with 15 bases in the middle. Germline CDR1 MGHRA, CDR2 YSYEKL.

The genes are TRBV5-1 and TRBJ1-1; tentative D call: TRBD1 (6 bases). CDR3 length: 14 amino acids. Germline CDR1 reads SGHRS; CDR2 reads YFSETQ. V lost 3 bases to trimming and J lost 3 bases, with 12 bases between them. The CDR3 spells CASSSGGSDTEAFF. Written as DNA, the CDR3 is TGCGCCAGCAGCTCCGGGGGCTCGGACACTGAAGCTTTCTTT.

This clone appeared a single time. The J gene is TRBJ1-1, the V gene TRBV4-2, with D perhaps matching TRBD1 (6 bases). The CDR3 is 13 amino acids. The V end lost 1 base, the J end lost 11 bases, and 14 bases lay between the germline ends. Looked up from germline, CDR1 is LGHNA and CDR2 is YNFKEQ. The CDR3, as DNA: TGTGCCAGCAGCCAAGTTGGGACACCCGGGGCTTTCTTT. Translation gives CASSQVGTPGAFF.

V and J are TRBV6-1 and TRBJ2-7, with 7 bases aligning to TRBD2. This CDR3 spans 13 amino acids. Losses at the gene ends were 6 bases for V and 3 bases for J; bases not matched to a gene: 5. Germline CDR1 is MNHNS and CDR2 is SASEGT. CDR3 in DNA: TGTGCCAGCAGGGGCGGGAGTGGCTACGAGCAGTACTTC. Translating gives CASRGGSGYEQYF.

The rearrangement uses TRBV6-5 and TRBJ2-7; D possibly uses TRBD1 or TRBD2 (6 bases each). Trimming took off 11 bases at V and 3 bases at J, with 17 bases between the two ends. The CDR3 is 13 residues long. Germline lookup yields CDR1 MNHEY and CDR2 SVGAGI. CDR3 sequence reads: CAASGAGFYEQYF. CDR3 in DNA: TGTGCCGCGTCGGGGGCTGGGTTCTACGAGCAGTACTTC.

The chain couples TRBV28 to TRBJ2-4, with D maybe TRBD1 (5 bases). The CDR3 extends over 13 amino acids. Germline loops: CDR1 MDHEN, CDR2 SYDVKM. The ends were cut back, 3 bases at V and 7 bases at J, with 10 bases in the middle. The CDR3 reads CASSLAGFNIQYF. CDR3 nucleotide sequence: TGTGCCAGCAGTTTGGCAGGGTTTAACATTCAGTACTTC.

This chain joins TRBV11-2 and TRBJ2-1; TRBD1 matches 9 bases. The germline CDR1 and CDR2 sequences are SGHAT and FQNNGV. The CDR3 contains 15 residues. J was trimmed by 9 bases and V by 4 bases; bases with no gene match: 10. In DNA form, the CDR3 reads TGTGCCAGCAGCTCCGTCTGGGACAGGGCTGGTGAGCAGTTCTTC. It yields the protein CASSSVWDRAGEQFF.

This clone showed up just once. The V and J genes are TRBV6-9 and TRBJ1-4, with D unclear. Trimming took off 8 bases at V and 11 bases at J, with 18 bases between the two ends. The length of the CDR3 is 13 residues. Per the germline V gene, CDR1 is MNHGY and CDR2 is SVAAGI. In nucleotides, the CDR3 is TGTGCCAGCCCGGGCCCGGGTCAGGAGAAACTGTTTTTT. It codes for CASPGPGQEKLFF.

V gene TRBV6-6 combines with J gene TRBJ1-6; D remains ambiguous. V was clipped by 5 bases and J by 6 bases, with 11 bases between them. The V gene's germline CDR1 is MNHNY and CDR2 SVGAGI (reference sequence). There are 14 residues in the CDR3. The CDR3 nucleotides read TGTGCCAGCAGTAGGGCGGTGGTTAATTCACCCCTCCACTTT. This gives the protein CASSRAVVNSPLHF.

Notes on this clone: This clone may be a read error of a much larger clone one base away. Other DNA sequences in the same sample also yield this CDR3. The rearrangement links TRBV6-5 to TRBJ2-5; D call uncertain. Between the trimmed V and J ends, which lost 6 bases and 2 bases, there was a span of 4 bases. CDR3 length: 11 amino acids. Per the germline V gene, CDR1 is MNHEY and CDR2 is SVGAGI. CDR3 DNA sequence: TGTGCCAGCAGCTCTCAAGAGACCCAGTACTTC. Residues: CASSSQETQYF.

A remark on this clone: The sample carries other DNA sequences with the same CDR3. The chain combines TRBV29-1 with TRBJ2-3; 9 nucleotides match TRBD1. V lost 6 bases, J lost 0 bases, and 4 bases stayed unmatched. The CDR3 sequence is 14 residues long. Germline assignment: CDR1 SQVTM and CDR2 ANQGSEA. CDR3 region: CSVTGGASTDTQYF. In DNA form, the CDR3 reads TGCAGCGTAACAGGGGGCGCAAGCACAGATACGCAGTATTTT.

The DNA for the CDR3 is TGTGCCAGCAGCCCACTTTGGGGCAACTATGGCTACACCTTC. Its protein is CASSPLWGNYGYTF. The chain combines TRBV7-9 with TRBJ1-2, with D maybe TRBD1 (5 bases). The CDR3 totals 14 residues. Germline V lookup: CDR1 SEHNR, CDR2 FQNEAQ (reference sequence). V dropped 5 bases and J dropped 2 bases, with 12 bases sitting between them.

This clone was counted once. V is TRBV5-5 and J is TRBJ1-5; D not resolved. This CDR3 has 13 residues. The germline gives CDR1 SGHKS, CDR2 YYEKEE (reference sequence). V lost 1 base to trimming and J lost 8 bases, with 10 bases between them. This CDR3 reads CASSLTAQEPQHF. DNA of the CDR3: TGTGCCAGCAGCTTGACAGCCCAGGAGCCCCAGCATTTT.

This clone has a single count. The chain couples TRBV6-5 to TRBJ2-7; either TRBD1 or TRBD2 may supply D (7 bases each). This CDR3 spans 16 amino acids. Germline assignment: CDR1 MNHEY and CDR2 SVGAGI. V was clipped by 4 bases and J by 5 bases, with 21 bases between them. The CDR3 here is CASSSQGEGRSHEQYF. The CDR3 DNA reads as TGTGCCAGCAGTTCTCAGGGGGAGGGACGTAGCCACGAGCAGTACTTC.

The CDR3 region has the DNA TGCGCCAGCAGCTGGGGGGTCGGACAGGGTAATGAAAAACTGTTTTTT. Translating it yields CASSWGVGQGNEKLFF. V usage is TRBV5-1 and J usage is TRBJ1-4; 8 nucleotides line up with TRBD1. The CDR3 consists of 16 residues. With V trimmed by 3 bases and J by 4 bases, 8 bases remained unmatched. Germline CDR1 SGHRS, CDR2 YFSETQ.

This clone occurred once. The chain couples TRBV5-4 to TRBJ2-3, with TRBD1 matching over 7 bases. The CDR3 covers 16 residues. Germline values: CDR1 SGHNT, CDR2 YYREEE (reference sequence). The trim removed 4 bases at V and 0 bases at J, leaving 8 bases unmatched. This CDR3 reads CASSHRQGSSTDTQYF. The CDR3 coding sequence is TGTGCCAGCAGCCATAGACAGGGAAGTAGCACAGATACGCAGTATTTT.

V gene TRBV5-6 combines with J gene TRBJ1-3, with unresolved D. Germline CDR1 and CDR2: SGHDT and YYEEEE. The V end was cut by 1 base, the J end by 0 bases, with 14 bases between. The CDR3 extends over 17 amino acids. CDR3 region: CASSLLRGTNSGNTIYF. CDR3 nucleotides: TGTGCCAGCAGCTTGCTACGGGGAACTAACTCTGGAAACACCATATATTTT.

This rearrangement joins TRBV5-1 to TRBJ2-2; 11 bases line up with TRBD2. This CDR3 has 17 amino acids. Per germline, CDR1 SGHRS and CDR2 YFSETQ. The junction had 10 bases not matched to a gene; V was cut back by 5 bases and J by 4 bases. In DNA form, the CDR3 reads TGCGCCAGCAGACTTTTCCTAGCGGGAGGAGGCACCGGGGAGCTGTTTTTT. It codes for CASRLFLAGGGTGELFF.

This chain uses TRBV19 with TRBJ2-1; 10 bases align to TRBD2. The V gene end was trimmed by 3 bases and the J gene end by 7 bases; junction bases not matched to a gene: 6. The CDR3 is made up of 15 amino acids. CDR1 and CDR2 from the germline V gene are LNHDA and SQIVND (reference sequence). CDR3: CASSIRPGLANEQFF. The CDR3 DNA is TGTGCCAGTAGTATCCGACCGGGACTAGCGAATGAGCAGTTCTTC.